Given below is one TCR beta chain in context. The sample comes from a study of cytomegalovirus exposure and HLA in healthy donors. Germline V lookup: CDR1 MNHEY, CDR2 SMNVEV (reference sequence). The CDR3 loop spans 15 amino acids. The ends were cut back, 4 bases at V and 0 bases at J, with 9 bases in the middle. It was with 60 Vbeta and 13 Jbeta primers that the PCR ran. Using immunoSEQ multiplex PCR, the repertoire was profiled, and TCRdb retains in-frame clones only, with some absent. The sample lists 180,000 or so clones; 78% were seen once. V gene TRBV27 combines with J gene TRBJ1-4, with D tentatively TRBD1 (6 bases). The sequenced sample consisted of PBMCs. This clonotype was obtained from a female donor in good health and CMV-seronegative. CDR3 nucleotide sequence: TGTGCCAGCAGTTCAGGACAGTCAACTAATGAAAAACTGTTTTTT. As protein: CASSSGQSTNEKLFF.